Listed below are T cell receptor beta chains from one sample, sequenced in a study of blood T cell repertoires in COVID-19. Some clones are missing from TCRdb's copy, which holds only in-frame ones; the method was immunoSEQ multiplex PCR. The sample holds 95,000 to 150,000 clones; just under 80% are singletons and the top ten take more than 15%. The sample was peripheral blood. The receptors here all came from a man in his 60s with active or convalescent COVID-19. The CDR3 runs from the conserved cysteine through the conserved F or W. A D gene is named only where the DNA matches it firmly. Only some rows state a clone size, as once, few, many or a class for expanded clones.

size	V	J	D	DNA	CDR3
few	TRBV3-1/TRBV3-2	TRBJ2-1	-	TGTGCCAGCAGCCAAGAACGCGGGATCCCCTACAATGAGCAGTTCTTC	CASSQERGIPYNEQFF
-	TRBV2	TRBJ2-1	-	TGTGCCAGCAGAGACAGGACAAATGAGCAGTTCTTC	CASRDRTNEQFF
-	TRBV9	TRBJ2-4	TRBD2	TGTGCCAGCAGCATCCGGACTAGCGGGAGCCGACAGTACTTC	CASSIRTSGSRQYF
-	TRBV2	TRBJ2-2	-	TGTGCCAGCAGCACAGACAGGACTGACACCGGGGAGCTGTTTTTT	CASSTDRTDTGELFF
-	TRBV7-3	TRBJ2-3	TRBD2	TGTGCCAGCAGCTTGGGGACTAGCGGGAGTTTACAAGAATTT	CASSLGTSGSLQEF
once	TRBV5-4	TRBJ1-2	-	TGTGCCAGCAGCTTGCCAAGGCGGGGTGGGCTCACCTTC	CASSLPRRGGLTF
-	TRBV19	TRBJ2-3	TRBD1	TGTGCCAGCACCCCGACAGGGGCCCCAGATACGCAGTATTTT	CASTPTGAPDTQYF
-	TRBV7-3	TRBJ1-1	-	TGTGCCAGCAGCTTAAGGCCCCCAGGGCGGGGCACTGAAGCTTTCTTT	CASSLRPPGRGTEAFF
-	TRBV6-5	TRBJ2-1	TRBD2	TGTGCCAGCAGACTAGGACTAGCGGCTTACAATGAGCAGTTCTTC	CASRLGLAAYNEQFF
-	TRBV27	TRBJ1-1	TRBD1	TGTGCCAGCAGTTCTCACTCTCCAGGGGGCACTGAAGCTTTCTTT	CASSSHSPGGTEAFF
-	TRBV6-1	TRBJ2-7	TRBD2	TGTGCCAGCAGTGTGAACTTACTAGCGGGAGCAAACGAGCAGTACTTC	CASSVNLLAGANEQYF
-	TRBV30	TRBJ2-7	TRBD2	TGTGCCTGGAACACGGGGCGGGAGGGTTGGTACTTC	CAWNTGREGWYF
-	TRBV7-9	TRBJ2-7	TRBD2	TGTGCCAGCCGGGGTCTAGCGGGGGGCGAGCAGTACTTC	CASRGLAGGEQYF
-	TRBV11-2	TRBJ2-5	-	TGTGCCAGCAGCCCCGAGAGAGGGGGGGGCCAAGAGACCCAGTACTTC	CASSPERGGGQETQYF
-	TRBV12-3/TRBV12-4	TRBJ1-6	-	TGTGCCAGCAGTTTGACAAATAATTCACCCCTCCACTTT	CASSLTNNSPLHF
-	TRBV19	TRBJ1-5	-	TGTGCCAGTAGTACTACAGGCCCCAATCAGCCCCAGCATTTT	CASSTTGPNQPQHF
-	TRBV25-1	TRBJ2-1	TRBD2	TGTGCCAGCAGTGAATCCCCTGGGGTAGCGGGATTCAATGAGCAGTTCTTC	CASSESPGVAGFNEQFF
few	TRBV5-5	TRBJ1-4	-	TGTGCCAGCAGCACTACCGAAAAACTGTTTTTT	CASSTTEKLFF
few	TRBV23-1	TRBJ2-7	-	TGCGCCGGGCGCAGTGAGCAGTACTTC	CAGRSEQYF
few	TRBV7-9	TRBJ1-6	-	TGTGCCAGCAGCTTAGCGAGCGGCTCCTATAATTCACCCCTCCACTTT	CASSLASGSYNSPLHF
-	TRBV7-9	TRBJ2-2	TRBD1	TGTGCCAGCAGCTCCGGGACAGGAGTCACCGGGGAGCTGTTTTTT	CASSSGTGVTGELFF
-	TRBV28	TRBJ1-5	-	TGTGCCAGCAGTCTGTACGGGGGCAATCAGCCCCAGCATTTT	CASSLYGGNQPQHF
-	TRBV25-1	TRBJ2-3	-	TGTGCCAGCAGGAGGGACTGGGATACGCAGTATTTT	CASRRDWDTQYF
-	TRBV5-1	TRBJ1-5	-	TGCGCCAGCAGCTCCGGGTCCATTGATCAGCCCCAGCATTTT	CASSSGSIDQPQHF
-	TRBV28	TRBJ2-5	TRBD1	TGTGCCAGCAGGATGGACAGGGGCCAAGAGACCCAGTACTTC	CASRMDRGQETQYF
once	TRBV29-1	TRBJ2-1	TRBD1	TGCAGCGTGCTTCGCCGACAGGGGTGGGTCGATGAGCAGTTCTTC	CSVLRRQGWVDEQFF
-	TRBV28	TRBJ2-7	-	TGTGCCAGCACAAACCCCGGGACACCAACCTACGAGCAGTACTTC	CASTNPGTPTYEQYF
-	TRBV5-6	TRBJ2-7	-	TGTGCCAGCAGCCGTCGACAGGTCTCCTACGAGCAGTACTTC	CASSRRQVSYEQYF
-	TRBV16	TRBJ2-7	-	TGTGCCAGCAGCCAATCCGGAGGGAGCGACGAGCAGTACTTC	CASSQSGGSDEQYF
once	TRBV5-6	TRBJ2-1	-	TGTGCCAGCAGCGAGGGACCCCGGGACACAGAGTTCTTC	CASSEGPRDTEFF
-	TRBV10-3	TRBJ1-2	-	TGTGCCATCTCTTCCACCTGGGGGGGCGATGGCTACACCTTC	CAISSTWGGDGYTF